This is a list of T cell receptor beta chains from one sample in a study of shared clonotypes between healthy human individuals. Sequencing used immunoSEQ multiplex PCR; TCRdb keeps in-frame clones, though not all of them. The sample shows about 2.4 million clones, 85% to 95% of them seen only once. Input material: naive CD4+ T cells sorted from blood. The source of these receptors is a man aged 18 to 30 in good health. The conserved cysteine and the conserved F or W are not part of the CDR3 here. D genes are given only for firm matches.

j_call: TRBJ2-7; v_call: TRBV10-2; d_call: .; cdr3_aa: ASSAIAVSSYEQY
j_call: TRBJ2-7; v_call: TRBV11-2; d_call: TRBD1; cdr3_aa: ASSPTGGDLYEQY
j_call: TRBJ2-2; v_call: TRBV7-2; d_call: .; cdr3_aa: ASSLGQGTGELF
j_call: TRBJ2-2; v_call: TRBV5-1; d_call: .; cdr3_aa: ASSSSRNTGELF
j_call: TRBJ1-1; v_call: TRBV30; d_call: .; cdr3_aa: AWGIIGARNTEAF
j_call: TRBJ2-7; v_call: TRBV6-6; d_call: TRBD1; cdr3_aa: ASSRSDRGRYEQY
j_call: TRBJ2-5; v_call: TRBV9; d_call: .; cdr3_aa: ASSRGGLRYQETQY
j_call: TRBJ2-7; v_call: TRBV18; d_call: .; cdr3_aa: ASSAATGYEQY
j_call: TRBJ1-5; v_call: TRBV25-1; d_call: .; cdr3_aa: ASSVPDSSWPQH
j_call: TRBJ1-2; v_call: TRBV19; d_call: TRBD1; cdr3_aa: ASSITGANYGYT
j_call: TRBJ2-1; v_call: TRBV5-1; d_call: .; cdr3_aa: ASSLNYGTPYNEQF
j_call: TRBJ1-4; v_call: TRBV5-1; d_call: .; cdr3_aa: ASSGNSGESEKLF
j_call: TRBJ1-2; v_call: TRBV11-2; d_call: .; cdr3_aa: ASSPSKGGYT
j_call: TRBJ2-7; v_call: TRBV5-1; d_call: TRBD2; cdr3_aa: ASSPGEGFFTYEQY
j_call: TRBJ1-4; v_call: TRBV29-1; d_call: .; cdr3_aa: SALGREDEKLF
j_call: TRBJ2-3; v_call: TRBV4-1; d_call: .; cdr3_aa: ASSHDASDSTDTQY
j_call: TRBJ2-1; v_call: TRBV9; d_call: .; cdr3_aa: ASSVNSYNEQF
j_call: TRBJ2-3; v_call: TRBV18; d_call: TRBD2; cdr3_aa: ASSPSLAGGTDTQY
j_call: TRBJ2-5; v_call: TRBV10-3; d_call: .; cdr3_aa: AISERGAQETQY
j_call: TRBJ2-3; v_call: TRBV6-1; d_call: .; cdr3_aa: ASSDNWMSTDTQY
j_call: TRBJ2-7; v_call: TRBV10-1; d_call: TRBD2; cdr3_aa: ASSLGLAGNYEQY
j_call: TRBJ1-5; v_call: TRBV7-2; d_call: .; cdr3_aa: ASSNPVAHNQPQH
j_call: TRBJ1-3; v_call: TRBV6-1; d_call: .; cdr3_aa: ASRSGISSGNTIY
j_call: TRBJ1-6; v_call: TRBV5-1; d_call: .; cdr3_aa: ASSAIGSALGVNNSPLH
j_call: TRBJ1-3; v_call: TRBV5-1; d_call: .; cdr3_aa: ASSLTSSGNTIY
j_call: TRBJ1-1; v_call: TRBV7-2; d_call: .; cdr3_aa: ASLRAGNTEAF
j_call: TRBJ2-4; v_call: TRBV18; d_call: TRBD2; cdr3_aa: ASSPLTSAYKNIQY
j_call: TRBJ2-5; v_call: TRBV7-2; d_call: .; cdr3_aa: ASSLVAGAQETQY
j_call: TRBJ1-1; v_call: TRBV10-3; d_call: .; cdr3_aa: AISDGRGNTEAF
j_call: TRBJ1-2; v_call: TRBV5-1; d_call: .; cdr3_aa: ASSAEDGGKYGYT
j_call: TRBJ2-7; v_call: TRBV7-6; d_call: TRBD1; cdr3_aa: ASSAGTEPH
j_call: TRBJ1-4; v_call: TRBV30; d_call: TRBD1; cdr3_aa: AWSADRGPSTNEKLF
j_call: TRBJ1-4; v_call: TRBV5-1; d_call: TRBD1; cdr3_aa: ASSRGQGALRFGEKLF
j_call: TRBJ2-1; v_call: TRBV7-2; d_call: TRBD2; cdr3_aa: ASSPIPGLAGLGQF
j_call: TRBJ1-1; v_call: TRBV19; d_call: .; cdr3_aa: ASSIRLNTEAF
j_call: TRBJ2-5; v_call: TRBV7-9; d_call: .; cdr3_aa: ASSSKDWGEETQY
j_call: TRBJ2-1; v_call: TRBV9; d_call: .; cdr3_aa: ASSVDAGTEQF
j_call: TRBJ1-4; v_call: TRBV20-1; d_call: .; cdr3_aa: SASNRA
j_call: TRBJ1-6; v_call: TRBV5-6; d_call: .; cdr3_aa: ASSSTRTNSPLH
j_call: TRBJ2-7; v_call: TRBV2; d_call: .; cdr3_aa: ASDQGTFGEQY
j_call: TRBJ2-3; v_call: TRBV18; d_call: TRBD2; cdr3_aa: ASSPIAGVTDTQY
j_call: TRBJ2-2; v_call: TRBV19; d_call: .; cdr3_aa: ASSFPPNTGELF
j_call: TRBJ1-5; v_call: TRBV21-1; d_call: .; cdr3_aa: ASSSGCSNQPQH
j_call: TRBJ2-2; v_call: TRBV5-1; d_call: .; cdr3_aa: AGSLPGPDTGELF
j_call: TRBJ2-2; v_call: TRBV6-1; d_call: .; cdr3_aa: ASTGRVGVGELF
j_call: TRBJ1-5; v_call: TRBV2; d_call: .; cdr3_aa: ASSRRGLISNQPQH
j_call: TRBJ1-6; v_call: TRBV5-4; d_call: .; cdr3_aa: ASSLEDSYNSPLH
j_call: TRBJ2-3; v_call: TRBV5-1; d_call: .; cdr3_aa: ASRPGASTDTQY
j_call: TRBJ2-6; v_call: TRBV6-1; d_call: TRBD1; cdr3_aa: ASSAGQFSGANVLT
j_call: TRBJ1-2; v_call: TRBV28; d_call: .; cdr3_aa: ASSFRDHNYGYT
j_call: TRBJ1-2; v_call: TRBV6-5; d_call: TRBD1; cdr3_aa: ASQGAGGYGYT
j_call: TRBJ2-7; v_call: TRBV18; d_call: TRBD2; cdr3_aa: ASSPIGTRQKINEQY
j_call: TRBJ2-2; v_call: TRBV2; d_call: TRBD2; cdr3_aa: ASRPWWTSGSSGELF
j_call: TRBJ2-3; v_call: TRBV28; d_call: TRBD2; cdr3_aa: ASSPAGVIDTQY
j_call: TRBJ1-5; v_call: TRBV2; d_call: TRBD1; cdr3_aa: ASMIRDRGNQPQH
j_call: TRBJ2-6; v_call: TRBV2; d_call: TRBD1; cdr3_aa: ASSGTGAGANVLT
j_call: TRBJ2-6; v_call: TRBV5-1; d_call: TRBD1; cdr3_aa: ASSCDRGAGANVLT
j_call: TRBJ2-2; v_call: TRBV6-5; d_call: .; cdr3_aa: ASKWRENTGELF
j_call: TRBJ1-5; v_call: TRBV28; d_call: .; cdr3_aa: ASSLEGTGEYSNQPQH
j_call: TRBJ2-5; v_call: TRBV5-6; d_call: .; cdr3_aa: ASSLYYNRETQY